The rows below give T cell receptor beta chains drawn from one sample of a study of T cell responses to AZD1222 COVID-19 vaccine. Repertoires were generated with immunoSEQ multiplex PCR, while TCRdb's copy carries only in-frame clones and drops some. Among about 110,000 clones listed, roughly 90% were seen once. This sample comprised peripheral blood, obtained on day 0 of AZD1222 vaccination. Every receptor here comes from an adult in good health. The CDR3 runs from the conserved cysteine through the conserved F or W. D genes are given only for firm matches. Not every row has a clone size; where given, it reads once, few, many or a size class.

D,size,J,V,DNA,CDR3
TRBD1,.,TRBJ1-2,TRBV19,TGTGCCCGTAGCCGGTCTCAGGGGGGCGCCTACTATGGCTACACCTTC,CARSRSQGGAYYGYTF
TRBD1,.,TRBJ1-5,TRBV4-1,TGCGCCAGCAGCCATACGGGGACAGGGGGCAATCAGCCCCAGCATTTT,CASSHTGTGGNQPQHF
.,.,TRBJ2-1,TRBV5-1,TGCGCCAGCAGCTTGGCCCCGAGCGGCACCTCCTACAATGAGCAGTTCTTC,CASSLAPSGTSYNEQFF
.,.,TRBJ1-1,TRBV7-2,TGTGCCAGCAGCCTGTTGTTGGTCACTGAAGCTTTCTTT,CASSLLLVTEAFF
.,.,TRBJ1-2,TRBV5-1,TGCGCCAGCAGTTTATTACAGGGTGATGGCTACACCTTC,CASSLLQGDGYTF
TRBD1,.,TRBJ1-2,TRBV4-3,TGCGCCAGCAGCTTCCGGACAGGGAACTATGGCTACACCTTC,CASSFRTGNYGYTF
.,.,TRBJ2-3,TRBV4-3,TGCGCCAGCAGCCAAGTCCTCACAGATACGCAGTATTTT,CASSQVLTDTQYF
.,few,TRBJ1-2,TRBV10-3,TGTGCCATCAGTGACTCTTTGGGCAGGACGGATGGCTACACCTTC,CAISDSLGRTDGYTF
TRBD2,.,TRBJ2-2,TRBV7-8,TGTGCCAGCACTAGGAGTGGAGCGGGAGTTGCCGGGGAGCTGTTTTTT,CASTRSGAGVAGELFF
.,.,TRBJ1-2,TRBV15,TGTGCCACCAGCAGAGATTCGGGGAGAAACTATGGCTACACCTTC,CATSRDSGRNYGYTF
.,.,TRBJ2-7,TRBV2,TGTGCCAGCAGTGAATATAGGGCCAACGAGCAGTACTTC,CASSEYRANEQYF
.,.,TRBJ1-6,TRBV6-1,TGTGCCAGCAGTGAAATCGGGGGCAATTCACCCCTCCACTTT,CASSEIGGNSPLHF
.,.,TRBJ1-1,TRBV7-9,TGTGCCAGCAGCTTAAGGCTGGGGAACACTGAAGCTTTCTTT,CASSLRLGNTEAFF
TRBD1,.,TRBJ1-5,TRBV4-2,TGTGCCAGCAGCCAAGCCGGGACAGGAAGGGGTCAGCCCCAGCATTTT,CASSQAGTGRGQPQHF
TRBD2,.,TRBJ2-3,TRBV3-1/TRBV3-2,TGTGCCAGCAGCCAAGAGGGGAGGGCCATAGATACGCAGTATTTT,CASSQEGRAIDTQYF
.,.,TRBJ1-2,TRBV30,TGTGCCTGGAGGGAGGGGTCTGGGTATGGCTACACCTTC,CAWREGSGYGYTF
.,once,TRBJ2-7,TRBV29-1,TGCAGCGTTGTGGTAGATTACGAGCAGTACTTC,CSVVVDYEQYF
.,.,TRBJ2-5,TRBV11-3,TGTGCCAGCAGCTTAGATTGGGCATCCCAGGAGACCCAGTACTTC,CASSLDWASQETQYF
TRBD1,few,TRBJ2-7,TRBV10-3,TGTGCCATCAGCGACAGGGGGCTCAACGAGCAGTACTTC,CAISDRGLNEQYF
TRBD1,.,TRBJ2-7,TRBV19,TGTGCCAGTAGTAATGACAGGGGCTACGAGCAGTACTTC,CASSNDRGYEQYF
.,once,TRBJ1-1,TRBV19,TGTGCCAGTAGAACAGGTACCACTGAAGCTTTCTTT,CASRTGTTEAFF
.,.,TRBJ1-1,TRBV29-1,TGCAGCGTTGAAACAGGGCGAACGAACACTGAAGCTTTCTTT,CSVETGRTNTEAFF
.,.,TRBJ2-1,TRBV19,TGTGCCAGTAGTATGGCGTCCGAGCAGTTCTTC,CASSMASEQFF
.,.,TRBJ2-1,TRBV15,TGTGCCACCAGCAGACAGGGGAACAGCAATGAGCAGTTCTTC,CATSRQGNSNEQFF
TRBD1,.,TRBJ1-2,TRBV6-6,TGTGCCAGCAAACAGACAGGGGCTAACTATGGCTACACCTTC,CASKQTGANYGYTF
TRBD2,.,TRBJ2-5,TRBV5-8,TGTGCCAGCAGCCCCTGGGGGGGAGGAGGAGAGACCCAGTACTTC,CASSPWGGGGETQYF
.,.,TRBJ1-2,TRBV11-3,TGTGCCAGCAGCTTAGGGGGGGCCGCTAACTATGGCTACACCTTC,CASSLGGAANYGYTF